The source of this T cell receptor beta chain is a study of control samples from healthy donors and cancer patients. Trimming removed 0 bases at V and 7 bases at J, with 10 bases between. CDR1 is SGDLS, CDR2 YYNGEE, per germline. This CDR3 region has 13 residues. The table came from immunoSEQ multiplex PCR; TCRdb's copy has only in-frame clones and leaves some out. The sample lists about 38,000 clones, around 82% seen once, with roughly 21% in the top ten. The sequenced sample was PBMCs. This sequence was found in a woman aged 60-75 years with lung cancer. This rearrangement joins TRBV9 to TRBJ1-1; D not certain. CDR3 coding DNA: TGTGCCAGCAGCGTAGGAGGGCAGGATGAAGCTTTCTTT. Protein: CASSVGGQDEAFF.